What follows are 9 T cell receptor beta chains derived from one specimen sequenced in a study of shared clonotypes between healthy human individuals. Method: immunoSEQ multiplex PCR; TCRdb's copy keeps in-frame clones and lacks some. The table has roughly 550,000 clones, 95% to 96% seen once. Only CD45RO-negative cells positively selected for CCR7 counted as naive CD8 cells, so terminally differentiated effector memory CD45RA+ cells were excluded. What was sequenced was naive CD8+ T cells sorted from blood. All receptors come from a woman aged 25 to 39 in good health.

This clone was seen once. The rearrangement joins TRBV4-1 to TRBJ2-7; possible D gene TRBD1, 6 bases. The CDR3 is made up of 14 amino acids. Germline CDR1 MGHRA, CDR2 YSYEKL. The V and J ends lost 3 bases and 2 bases respectively, with 11 bases between them. The CDR3 loop is CASSQGDTAYEQYF. CDR3 bases: TGCGCCAGCAGCCAGGGGGACACAGCCTACGAGCAGTACTTC.

The chain employs TRBV12-1 and TRBJ2-1; the table names TRBD1, a call not compared with the DNA. TRBV12-1 is recorded as a pseudogene. The CDR3 contains 16 residues. CDR3 sequence: CASSCRQANSYNEQFF. As DNA, the CDR3 is TGTGCCAGCAGCTGCAGACAGGCCAACTCCTACAATGAGCAGTTCTTC.

This chain links TRBV9 with TRBJ2-2; D unresolved. CDR3 length: 16 residues. Germline assignment: CDR1 SGDLS and CDR2 YYNGEE. Trimming stripped 3 bases from V and 3 bases from J, with 15 bases between. CDR3 nucleotide sequence: TGTGCCAGCAGCGACCAAGGCGGAGTCTACACCGGGGAGCTGTTTTTT. Translated: CASSDQGGVYTGELFF.

CDR3 in amino acids: CASSSSGRTDTQYF. The DNA for the CDR3 is TGTGCCAGCAGCTCTAGCGGGAGGACAGATACGCAGTATTTT. The chain recombines TRBV9 with TRBJ2-3, with 11 bases matching TRBD2. The CDR3 totals 14 residues. J gave up 3 bases and V 4 bases, and 1 base lay outside the gene matches. CDR1 is SGDLS and CDR2 is YYNGEE in the germline V gene.

The chain is built from TRBV28 and TRBJ2-7; no reliable D call. The V gene lost 5 bases and the J gene lost 5 bases, with 4 bases spanning the gap. The CDR3 covers 10 residues. The germline V gene encodes CDR1 MDHEN and CDR2 SYDVKM. The CDR3 nucleotides are TGTGCCAGCAGTCGCGACGAGCAGTACTTC. This encodes CASSRDEQYF.

The CDR3 bases are TGCGCCAGCACCTTGGACAGACCCTACGAAGAAGCTTTCTTT. Translating gives CASTLDRPYEEAFF. This sequence joins TRBV4-1 and TRBJ1-1; weak D call: TRBD1 (6 bases). Germline CDR1 reads MGHRA; CDR2 reads YSYEKL. The V end was cut by 7 bases, the J end by 8 bases, with 20 bases between. This CDR3 spans 14 amino acids.

This chain joins TRBV10-3 and TRBJ1-5; D unclear. The CDR3 sequence is 13 residues long. Germline CDR1 is ENHRY and CDR2 is SYGVKD. Trimming removed 3 bases from V and 3 bases from J, with 6 bases in between. The CDR3 is CAISEKINQPQHF. Here the CDR3 DNA reads TGTGCCATCAGTGAAAAAATCAATCAGCCCCAGCATTTT.

V is TRBV5-8 and J is TRBJ1-2, with TRBD1 identical over 7 bases. Losses at the gene ends were 3 bases for V and 6 bases for J; bases not matched to a gene: 11. Germline V gene sequence: CDR1 SGHTS, CDR2 YDEGEE. CDR3 length: 15 residues. The CDR3 loop reads CASSYPRQGIHGYTF. DNA of the CDR3: TGTGCCAGCAGCTACCCCAGACAGGGTATCCATGGCTACACCTTC.

Regarding this clone: This sample includes further DNA sequences coding for the same CDR3. This rearrangement joins TRBV9 to TRBJ1-5; D call uncertain. The CDR3 extends over 14 amino acids. V gave up 1 base and J gave up 2 bases, with 7 bases separating them. Germline-derived CDR1 and CDR2 are SGDLS and YYNGEE. This chain's CDR3 is CASSVSWGNQPQHF. DNA for the CDR3: TGTGCCAGCAGCGTATCGTGGGGCAATCAGCCCCAGCATTTT.